The 30 T cell receptor beta chains listed next were all sequenced from one sample in a study of cytotoxic CD8 clonotypes in ibrutinib-treated CLL. Sequencing was performed with immunoSEQ multiplex PCR; in TCRdb, only in-frame clones are kept and a portion is missing. Altogether some 84,000 clones are present, approximately 86% being singletons, with the ten largest covering over 5%. The source was PBMCs, collected before ibrutinib treatment. These TCRs come from a human donor with chronic lymphocytic leukemia.

V usage is TRBV6-5 and J usage is TRBJ2-3; D is unresolved. The V gene's germline CDR1 is MNHEY and CDR2 SVGAGI. The CDR3 length is 13 residues. Trimming removed 5 bases from V and 7 bases from J, with 13 bases in between. This CDR3 reads CASSPPALNTQYF. As DNA, the CDR3 is TGTGCCAGCAGTCCGCCGGCGTTGAATACGCAGTATTTT.

The rearrangement uses TRBV9 and TRBJ2-5; D remains unclear. V was clipped by 5 bases and J by 2 bases, with 13 bases between them. There are 14 residues in the CDR3. The V gene's germline CDR1 is SGDLS and CDR2 YYNGEE. CDR3: CASSAGPRQETQYF. The DNA for the CDR3 is TGTGCCAGCAGTGCCGGGCCCCGTCAAGAGACCCAGTACTTC.

This clone was counted once. The rearrangement links TRBV18 to TRBJ1-5, with 7 bases aligning to TRBD1. V was pared by 3 bases and J by 6 bases, with 8 bases of the junction left unmatched. The CDR3 totals 15 residues. Germline CDR1 is KGHSH and CDR2 is LQKENI. CDR3 sequence (DNA): TGTGCCAGCTCACCGACGACAGGGCGGACTCAGCCCCAGCATTTT. Translated, it gives CASSPTTGRTQPQHF.

This chain links TRBV7-3 with TRBJ2-7, with TRBD1 as a possible D gene (6 bases). Trimming left V 2 bases short and J 5 bases short, with 16 bases between. This CDR3 has 15 residues. The germline gives CDR1 SGHTA, CDR2 FQGTGA. DNA for the CDR3: TGTGCCAGCAGCTTAGAAGGGGGAAAATCTCACGAGCAGTACTTC. It codes for CASSLEGGKSHEQYF.

V is TRBV11-2 and J is TRBJ2-2; tentatively, D is TRBD2 (6 bases). CDR1 and CDR2 (germline): SGHAT, FQNNGV. CDR3 length: 14 amino acids. The V end was cut by 7 bases, the J end by 4 bases, with 13 bases between. The CDR3 nucleotides are TGTGCCAGCATGGCCGCTAGCGCCACCGGGGAGCTGTTTTTT. It yields the protein CASMAASATGELFF.

This clone was detected only once. The V call is TRBV7-9, the J call TRBJ2-7, with D possibly TRBD1 on 5 matching bases. The CDR3 is made up of 15 amino acids. Between the trimmed V and J ends, which lost 4 bases and 3 bases, there was a span of 16 bases. CDR1 SEHNR and CDR2 FQNEAQ come from the germline V gene (reference sequence). CDR3 sequence: CASSSNRFYLYEQYF. In nucleotides, the CDR3 is TGTGCCAGCAGCTCCAACAGGTTCTATCTCTACGAGCAGTACTTC.

This clone was observed a single time. The J gene is TRBJ1-4, the V gene TRBV4-2; a possible D gene is TRBD1 (5 bases). Germline CDR1 is LGHNA and CDR2 is YNFKEQ. This CDR3 contains 21 residues. V lost 4 bases, J lost 3 bases, and 30 bases lay in between. CDR3 amino acids: CASSPGPGTQQTLQANEKLFF. DNA of the CDR3: TGTGCCAGCAGCCCGGGGCCGGGGACTCAACAAACTTTGCAGGCTAATGAAAAACTGTTTTTT.

CDR3 coding DNA: TGTGCCAGCAGACATAGGGGTGAGGCAGGAGGCTACACCTTC. Translating it yields CASRHRGEAGGYTF. This chain connects TRBV28 to TRBJ1-2; TRBD1 might be the D (5 bases). Looked up from germline, CDR1 is MDHEN and CDR2 is SYDVKM. V lost 6 bases, J lost 8 bases, and 19 bases lay in between. There are 14 residues in the CDR3.

This rearrangement joins TRBV25-1 to TRBJ2-5; D might be TRBD2 (5 bases). The V gene lost 0 bases and the J gene lost 5 bases, with 10 bases spanning the gap. Germline assignment: CDR1 MGHDK and CDR2 SYGVNS. The CDR3 covers 14 residues. This CDR3 reads CASSEYQRLETQYF. The CDR3 DNA reads as TGTGCCAGCAGTGAATATCAGCGGCTGGAGACCCAGTACTTC.

This clone is a singleton in its sample. The rearrangement links TRBV7-8 to TRBJ1-1; 7 bases are shared with TRBD1. The CDR3 has 14 amino acids. The V segment lost 2 bases and the J segment 0 bases; nucleotides outside the gene matches: 0. Germline lookup yields CDR1 SGHVS and CDR2 FQNEAQ. CDR3 sequence reads: CASSLQGVNTEAFF. In DNA, the CDR3 is TGTGCCAGCAGCTTACAGGGGGTGAACACTGAAGCTTTCTTT.

V gene TRBV19 combines with J gene TRBJ1-5; 10 bases line up with TRBD1. Germline-derived CDR1 and CDR2 are LNHDA and SQIVND (reference sequence). Losses at the gene ends were 6 bases for V and 1 base for J; bases not matched to a gene: 9. This CDR3 region has 17 residues. The CDR3 reads CASRTGGGGTSNQPQHF. The CDR3 coding sequence is TGTGCCAGTAGGACAGGGGGCGGCGGGACGAGCAATCAGCCCCAGCATTTT.

The rearrangement joins TRBV5-6 to TRBJ1-5; D remains unclear. Germline-derived CDR1 and CDR2 are SGHDT and YYEEEE. The CDR3 totals 12 residues. The ends were cut back, 0 bases at V and 7 bases at J, with 5 bases in the middle. In nucleotides, the CDR3 is TGTGCCAGCAGCTTGGGGGCCCAGCCCCAGCATTTT. Its protein is CASSLGAQPQHF.

The CDR3 sequence is CASSLSSQSYSGNTIYF. The CDR3 DNA sequence: TGCGCCAGCAGCTTGTCGTCGCAATCTTACTCTGGAAACACCATATATTTT. The chain joins TRBV5-1 to TRBJ1-3; D call uncertain. The CDR3 has 17 amino acids. Trimming removed 1 base from V and 0 bases from J, with 14 bases in between. Germline loops: CDR1 SGHRS, CDR2 YFSETQ.

This chain links TRBV10-1 with TRBJ1-1; D unresolved. The ends were cut back, 4 bases at V and 1 base at J, with 7 bases in the middle. The CDR3 is 13 amino acids. CDR1 WNHNN and CDR2 SYGVQD come from the germline V gene (reference sequence). CDR3 sequence: CASSGQTNTEAFF. The CDR3 DNA reads as TGCGCCAGCAGTGGGCAGACGAACACTGAAGCTTTCTTT.

J is TRBJ2-7 and V is TRBV10-3; the D is unclear. Germline V gives CDR1 ENHRY, CDR2 SYGVKD. The V and J ends lost 0 bases and 6 bases respectively, with 18 bases between them. The CDR3 spans 16 residues. CDR3 sequence (DNA): TGTGCCATCAGTGAGTCGGCCAGTACTACCAGGTCCGAGCAGTACTTC. This sequence encodes CAISESASTTRSEQYF.

The chain joins TRBV4-2 to TRBJ1-1; D remains ambiguous. V was trimmed by 0 bases and J by 5 bases, leaving 13 bases between them. The V gene's germline CDR1 is LGHNA and CDR2 YNFKEQ. This CDR3 has 15 amino acids. This CDR3 is CASSQDKVRGTEAFF. The CDR3, as DNA: TGTGCCAGCAGCCAAGATAAGGTAAGAGGGACTGAAGCTTTCTTT.

The gene calls are TRBV7-3 and TRBJ2-3, with TRBD2 matching 7 bases. Germline loops: CDR1 SGHTA, CDR2 FQGTGA. The CDR3 is made up of 18 amino acids. V lost 4 bases and J lost 1; bases outside the gene matches: 14. Here the CDR3 DNA reads TGTGCCAGCAGCTCCCCGATTACTAGCGCGGAGGGCACAGATACGCAGTATTTT. Translating gives CASSSPITSAEGTDTQYF.

V is TRBV10-3 and J is TRBJ2-1, with D perhaps matching TRBD1 (5 bases). V was pared by 7 bases and J by 3 bases, with 7 bases between. The CDR3 sequence is 12 residues long. Germline CDR1 and CDR2: ENHRY and SYGVKD. CDR3 region: CAITQGYNEQFF. The CDR3 coding sequence is TGTGCCATCACCCAGGGCTACAATGAGCAGTTCTTC.

The rearrangement links TRBV6-5 to TRBJ2-1; D gene unclear. The CDR3 has 13 amino acids. Germline V lookup: CDR1 MNHEY, CDR2 SVGAGI. V was cut by 8 bases and J by 2 bases, with 10 bases left in between. The CDR3 here is CASRRGAYNEQFF. CDR3 DNA: TGTGCCAGCCGTCGTGGGGCCTACAATGAGCAGTTCTTC.

V is TRBV2 and J is TRBJ2-3, with D perhaps matching TRBD1 (6 bases). V shed 7 bases and J shed 2 bases, with 7 bases lying between them. The germline gives CDR1 SNHLY, CDR2 FYNNEI. The length of the CDR3 is 12 residues. CDR3 in DNA: TGTGCCAGCAAGGGGGACACAGATACGCAGTATTTT. Its protein is CASKGDTDTQYF.

V is TRBV7-9 and J is TRBJ2-1; D is uncertain. This CDR3 is 14 amino acids long. Trimming stripped 3 bases from V and 7 bases from J, with 13 bases between. Germline V lookup: CDR1 SEHNR, CDR2 FQNEAQ (reference sequence). CDR3 bases: TGTGCCAGCAGCTTGACAAGACGGGTAAATGAGCAGTTCTTC. It codes for CASSLTRRVNEQFF.

The chain has TRBV5-4 and TRBJ2-3; D gene ambiguous. The germline V and J ends were trimmed by 0 bases and 5 bases, with 7 bases remaining between them. Germline V lookup: CDR1 SGHNT, CDR2 YYREEE (reference sequence). This CDR3 spans 13 amino acids. The CDR3 bases are TGTGCCAGCAGCTTGGATTCTCAAGATACGCAGTATTTT. This translates into CASSLDSQDTQYF.

This clone turned up a few times. The chain has TRBV19 and TRBJ1-1; D unresolved. Trimming shortened V by 4 bases and J by 10 bases, and 19 bases separated the two germline ends. CDR3 length equals 14 residues. Per the germline V gene, CDR1 is LNHDA and CDR2 is SQIVND (reference sequence). The CDR3 nucleotides read TGTGCCAGTAGTACGCCCGCCCTCCTATCTTCAGCTTTCTTT. Its translation: CASSTPALLSSAFF.

This chain links TRBV11-2 with TRBJ1-4; TRBD1 might be the D (5 bases). V lost 1 base and J lost 5, with 11 bases in between. CDR3 length equals 15 residues. The germline gives CDR1 SGHAT, CDR2 FQNNGV. The CDR3 DNA reads TGTGCCAGCAGCTTAGTAGGGGTTGGGAATGAAAAACTGTTTTTT. Translation gives CASSLVGVGNEKLFF. The variable domain in full, completed from reference TRBV11-2 and TRBJ1-4, reads EAGVAQSPRYKIIEKRQSVAFWCNPISGHATLYWYQQILGQGPKLLIQFQNNGVVDDSQLPKDRFSAERLKGVDSTLKIQPAKLEDSAVYLCASSLVGVGNEKLFFGSGTQLSVL.

The chain joins TRBV19 to TRBJ2-2; perhaps TRBD1 as D (6 bases). The CDR3 sequence is 15 residues long. The V gene's germline CDR1 is LNHDA and CDR2 SQIVND (reference sequence). V shed 4 bases and J shed 1 base, with 10 bases lying between them. The CDR3 coding sequence is TGTGCCAGTAGTAATTTGGACAGGAACACCGGGGAGCTGTTTTTT. This sequence encodes CASSNLDRNTGELFF.

The chain couples TRBV7-9 to TRBJ2-3; 8 bases line up with TRBD2. V lost 4 bases to trimming and J lost 4 bases; unmatched junction nucleotides: 7. In germline, CDR1 is SEHNR, CDR2 FQNEAQ (reference sequence). This CDR3 has 15 amino acids. The CDR3, as DNA: TGTGCCAGCAGCTCGATCCTAGCGGGTCCAGATACGCAGTATTTT. Translating gives CASSSILAGPDTQYF.

This sequence joins TRBV5-1 and TRBJ2-7, with D possibly matching TRBD1 (6 bases). The CDR3 extends over 16 amino acids. Germline V CDR1 and CDR2: SGHRS, YFSETQ. V lost 0 bases and J lost 2, with 15 bases in between. In nucleotides, the CDR3 is TGCGCCAGCAGCTTGGGGTTATCTGGACAGACCTACGAGCAGTACTTC. Its translation: CASSLGLSGQTYEQYF.

The genes are TRBV29-1 and TRBJ1-5, with D unresolved. The V end was cut by 1 base, the J end by 7 bases, with 11 bases between. CDR1 is SQVTM and CDR2 is ANQGSEA in the germline V gene. The CDR3 totals 13 residues. The CDR3 bases are TGCAGCGTTGAAGTACGGACCGGGCAGCCCCAGCATTTT. Protein: CSVEVRTGQPQHF.

The rearrangement uses TRBV4-1 and TRBJ1-2; possible D gene TRBD1, 5 bases. Trimming removed 0 bases at V and 10 bases at J, with 12 bases between. The CDR3 sequence is 13 residues long. Looked up from germline, CDR1 is MGHRA and CDR2 is YSYEKL. CDR3 sequence (DNA): TGCGCCAGCAGCCAAGAGGCGACAGAAAACTACACCTTC. Encoded protein: CASSQEATENYTF.

The chain recombines TRBV7-6 with TRBJ2-7; 7 nucleotides line up with TRBD1. Trimming at V came to 5 bases and at J to 2 bases, leaving 6 bases not matched to a gene. Germline CDR1 reads SGHVS; CDR2 reads FNYEAQ. This CDR3 is 14 amino acids long. The CDR3 reads CASSQRGPTYEQYF. CDR3 nucleotide sequence: TGTGCCAGCAGCCAAAGGGGGCCAACCTACGAGCAGTACTTC. Filled out from reference TRBV7-6 and TRBJ2-7, the complete variable domain reads GAGVSQSPRYKVTKRGQDVALRCDPISGHVSLYWYRQALGQGPEFLTYFNYEAQQDKSGLPNDRFSAERPEGSISTLTIQRTEQRDSAMYRCASSQRGPTYEQYFGPGTRLTVT.